The rows below give T cell receptor beta chains drawn from one sample of a study of memory CD4+ T cells and cytomegalovirus serostatus. Clones were read by immunoSEQ multiplex PCR, and TCRdb kept only the in-frame ones, dropping some. The table lists around 57,000 clones, 80% of them singletons. Sequenced material: memory CD4+ T cells from blood. These receptors came from an adult in good health and CMV-seronegative. Some clones in this sample may be carry-over from other donors' samples. CDR3s leave out the opening cysteine and the closing phenylalanine or tryptophan.

v_call: TRBV7-9; j_call: TRBJ2-2; cdr3_aa: ASSLRLAGGRTGELF
v_call: TRBV5-1; j_call: TRBJ1-5; cdr3_aa: ASSVTGPNQPQH
v_call: TRBV19; j_call: TRBJ2-1; cdr3_aa: ASSIPGLAGSYNEQF
v_call: TRBV7-6; j_call: TRBJ2-2; cdr3_aa: ASSSSGTNTGELF
v_call: TRBV5-1; j_call: TRBJ1-6; cdr3_aa: ASSLGHQGASPLH
v_call: TRBV7-2; j_call: TRBJ2-3; cdr3_aa: ASSSQTGTDTQY
v_call: TRBV7-2; j_call: TRBJ2-5; cdr3_aa: ASSISLAGYKETQY
v_call: TRBV10-3; j_call: TRBJ2-2; cdr3_aa: AIRETGELF
v_call: TRBV4-2; j_call: TRBJ1-4; cdr3_aa: ASSQDGNSRNEKLF
v_call: TRBV6-1; j_call: TRBJ2-7; cdr3_aa: ASSGDYRSEQY
v_call: TRBV28; j_call: TRBJ2-1; cdr3_aa: ASSSGAYNEQF
v_call: TRBV10-1; j_call: TRBJ2-7; cdr3_aa: ASSEPGYEQY
v_call: TRBV25-1; j_call: TRBJ2-7; cdr3_aa: ASSEYDRGRNEQY
v_call: TRBV11-2; j_call: TRBJ1-6; cdr3_aa: ASSPPGTGGYSPLH
v_call: TRBV5-1; j_call: TRBJ2-7; cdr3_aa: ASSRDTSSYEQY
v_call: TRBV7-2; j_call: TRBJ2-3; cdr3_aa: ASSFGGGITGTDTQY
v_call: TRBV7-2; j_call: TRBJ1-1; cdr3_aa: ASSLKTLNTEAF
v_call: TRBV5-1; j_call: TRBJ2-7; cdr3_aa: ASSLGKGQATYEQY
v_call: TRBV6-1; j_call: TRBJ1-6; cdr3_aa: ATASSSYNSPLH
v_call: TRBV7-2; j_call: TRBJ1-1; cdr3_aa: ASTKYRDLEAF
v_call: TRBV28; j_call: TRBJ1-2; cdr3_aa: ASSSGTGVVEGYT
v_call: TRBV4-2; j_call: TRBJ2-5; cdr3_aa: ASSQEATGVKETQY
v_call: TRBV29-1; j_call: TRBJ1-4; cdr3_aa: SVRDPTPRGEKLF
v_call: TRBV2; j_call: TRBJ2-7; cdr3_aa: ASSVTRTYEQY
v_call: TRBV7-2; j_call: TRBJ2-2; cdr3_aa: ASSRGPGELF
v_call: TRBV5-5; j_call: TRBJ2-5; cdr3_aa: ASSLTQTRGETQY
v_call: TRBV15; j_call: TRBJ1-4; cdr3_aa: ATSGGAREKLF
v_call: TRBV4-3; j_call: TRBJ2-2; cdr3_aa: ASSQGYGLANTGELF
v_call: TRBV7-9; j_call: TRBJ2-5; cdr3_aa: ASSLAGQGGETQY
v_call: TRBV11-3; j_call: TRBJ2-1; cdr3_aa: ASSSTSGGDLEQF
v_call: TRBV10-3; j_call: TRBJ2-3; cdr3_aa: ATEREGADTQY
v_call: TRBV2; j_call: TRBJ2-7; cdr3_aa: ASWRQGGGEQY
v_call: TRBV5-1; j_call: TRBJ2-3; cdr3_aa: ASSSGGGGDTQY
v_call: TRBV5-4; j_call: TRBJ1-1; cdr3_aa: ASSFPTGGTEAF
v_call: TRBV6-6; j_call: TRBJ2-7; cdr3_aa: ASIFCHRDPY
v_call: TRBV4-3; j_call: TRBJ1-1; cdr3_aa: ASSQVFGRDTEAF
v_call: TRBV29-1; j_call: TRBJ2-7; cdr3_aa: SVSTSDEQY
v_call: TRBV4-1; j_call: TRBJ2-3; cdr3_aa: ASSRALAGGRSDTQY
v_call: TRBV27; j_call: TRBJ2-7; cdr3_aa: ASSRSGSSYEQY
v_call: TRBV4-1; j_call: TRBJ2-5; cdr3_aa: ASSRDSKKTQY
v_call: TRBV4-3; j_call: TRBJ1-4; cdr3_aa: ASSQDLGRSGEKLF
v_call: TRBV28; j_call: TRBJ2-7; cdr3_aa: ASSSGALYEQY